Listed below are T cell receptor beta chains from one sample, sequenced in a study of identifying expanded T cells in peripheral blood. Some clones are missing from TCRdb's copy, which holds only in-frame ones; the method was immunoSEQ multiplex PCR. The sample has around 94,000 clones; about 87% are singletons. The sample comprised blood. These TCRs come from a person aged 18-69 years in good health. CDR3s include the opening cysteine and the closing phenylalanine or tryptophan. The D gene is left open where the match is weak.

D gene: TRBD1; J gene: TRBJ2-2; V gene: TRBV2; CDR3 DNA: TGTGCCAGCAGGACAGGGGCCGATGGCACCGGGGAGCTGTTTTTT; CDR3 protein: CASRTGADGTGELFF
D gene: .; J gene: TRBJ2-7; V gene: TRBV27; CDR3 DNA: TGTGCCAGCAGGGATAGCAGGGGTTTTACCTACGAGCAGTACTTC; CDR3 protein: CASRDSRGFTYEQYF
D gene: .; J gene: TRBJ2-5; V gene: TRBV7-9; CDR3 DNA: TGTGCCAGCGCCACGGACCTCGGGGGAGAGACCCAGTACTTC; CDR3 protein: CASATDLGGETQYF
D gene: .; J gene: TRBJ2-2; V gene: TRBV30; CDR3 DNA: TGTGCCTGGAGGAAAGGGAACACCGGGGAGCTGTTTTTT; CDR3 protein: CAWRKGNTGELFF
D gene: .; J gene: TRBJ1-1; V gene: TRBV10-3; CDR3 DNA: TGTGCCATCAGTGAGTCGTTTGGAGGGAACACTGAAGCTTTCTTT; CDR3 protein: CAISESFGGNTEAFF
D gene: .; J gene: TRBJ2-5; V gene: TRBV7-2; CDR3 DNA: TGTGCCAGCAGCTTAGCGGGGGCCCAAGAGACCCAGTACTTC; CDR3 protein: CASSLAGAQETQYF
D gene: .; J gene: TRBJ1-2; V gene: TRBV10-3; CDR3 DNA: TGTGCCATCAGTGAGTCGAGGGTAATTGGCTATGGCTACACCTTC; CDR3 protein: CAISESRVIGYGYTF
D gene: .; J gene: TRBJ1-4; V gene: TRBV7-9; CDR3 DNA: TGTGCCAGCAGCTTAGACGGCAGATTTAATGAAAAACTGTTTTTT; CDR3 protein: CASSLDGRFNEKLFF
D gene: .; J gene: TRBJ1-5; V gene: TRBV5-1; CDR3 DNA: TGCGCCAGCAGCTTGGCCGGGGCTTCCTTCAATCAGCCCCAGCATTTT; CDR3 protein: CASSLAGASFNQPQHF
D gene: TRBD2; J gene: TRBJ2-1; V gene: TRBV10-2; CDR3 DNA: TGCGCCAGCAGGCCGGGACTAGCGGGAGGCCCCGACTACAATGAGCAGTTCTTC; CDR3 protein: CASRPGLAGGPDYNEQFF